A selection of T cell receptor beta chains follows, all from one sample in a study of cytomegalovirus exposure and HLA in healthy donors. Generated by immunoSEQ multiplex PCR, the TCRdb table keeps only in-frame clones and is missing some. The profile covers around 100,000 clones, with roughly 66% appearing a single time and roughly 2.2% taken by the ten largest. Sequencing used PBMCs. The receptors derive from a woman aged 30 to 39 in good health and CMV-seronegative. Both conserved end residues are part of each CDR3. A D gene is named only where the DNA matches it firmly.

d_call: -
j_call: TRBJ1-1
v_call: TRBV10-2
cdr3_aa: CASSDPRGEGTEAFF
cdr3_nt: TGCGCCAGCAGTGACCCCAGGGGAGAAGGCACTGAAGCTTTCTTT

d_call: TRBD2
j_call: TRBJ2-1
v_call: TRBV28
cdr3_aa: CASSTPLAGEPWEQFF
cdr3_nt: TGTGCCAGCAGTACCCCACTAGCGGGGGAACCATGGGAGCAGTTCTTC

d_call: -
j_call: TRBJ2-7
v_call: TRBV7-2
cdr3_aa: CASSLAQWRSYEQYF
cdr3_nt: TGTGCCAGCAGCTTAGCTCAATGGCGGTCCTACGAGCAGTACTTC

d_call: TRBD2
j_call: TRBJ2-1
v_call: TRBV10-3
cdr3_aa: CAISTTLAGVGGGSYNEQFF
cdr3_nt: TGTGCCATCAGTACTACTCTAGCGGGAGTAGGGGGGGGCTCCTACAATGAGCAGTTCTTC

d_call: -
j_call: TRBJ1-1
v_call: TRBV5-4
cdr3_aa: CASSLDRTNTEAFF
cdr3_nt: TGTGCCAGCAGCTTGGACAGAACGAACACTGAAGCTTTCTTT

d_call: -
j_call: TRBJ1-3
v_call: TRBV7-9
cdr3_aa: CASSLGGHPFSGNTIYF
cdr3_nt: TGTGCCAGCAGCTTAGGGGGGCATCCTTTCTCTGGAAACACCATATATTTT

d_call: TRBD2
j_call: TRBJ2-1
v_call: TRBV30
cdr3_aa: CAWSVAGAYNEQFF
cdr3_nt: TGTGCCTGGAGTGTAGCGGGAGCTTACAATGAGCAGTTCTTC

d_call: TRBD2
j_call: TRBJ2-1
v_call: TRBV7-3
cdr3_aa: CASSLGLAYNEQFF
cdr3_nt: TGTGCCAGCAGCTTGGGACTAGCCTACAATGAGCAGTTCTTC

d_call: -
j_call: TRBJ1-1
v_call: TRBV6-5
cdr3_aa: CASSYSPGVLYTEAFF
cdr3_nt: TGTGCCAGCAGTTACTCACCGGGGGTATTATACACTGAAGCTTTCTTT

d_call: -
j_call: TRBJ1-4
v_call: TRBV27
cdr3_aa: CASSLIQGNEKLFF
cdr3_nt: TGTGCCAGCAGTTTAATCCAGGGTAATGAAAAACTGTTTTTT

d_call: TRBD2
j_call: TRBJ2-2
v_call: TRBV28
cdr3_aa: CASTGLPNTGELFF
cdr3_nt: TGTGCCAGCACGGGACTACCGAACACCGGGGAGCTGTTTTTT

d_call: -
j_call: TRBJ2-7
v_call: TRBV9
cdr3_aa: CASSTPEGETDYEQYF
cdr3_nt: TGTGCCAGCAGCACCCCCGAGGGAGAGACCGACTACGAGCAGTACTTC